The 8 T cell receptor beta chains listed next were all sequenced from one sample in a study of tissue T cells after allogeneic stem cell transplantation. Stated time point: mouse harvest day 7 after allogeneic transplant. Mouse grafts combined 10^7 T-cell-depleted bone marrow cells with 10^6 splenic CD5+ T cells. TCRdb keeps only in-frame clones here, not all; method: immunoSEQ multiplex PCR. This table holds 6,000 to 7,500 clones, roughly two fifths found once. Material: skin. Source of these receptors: a female BALB/c mouse given C57BL/6 T cells with graft-versus-host disease after an allogeneic hematopoietic cell transplant.

This clone was observed a handful of times. Gene names and germline match the mouse. Read data end 1 residue before the CDR3 end; the end is taken from the germline J gene. The chain uses TRBV23 and TRBJ1-3; the table's D gene call, TRBD1, was not cross checked with the DNA. This CDR3 comprises 15 residues. Looked up from germline, CDR1 is KGHTA and CDR2 is FQNQQP. The sequenced CDR3 bases are TGCTCCAGCAGTCAAGACAGCCCTTCTGGAAATACGCTCTAT. Protein product: CSSSQDSPSGNTLY. The whole CDR3 reads CSSSQDSPSGNTLYF.

This clone was found a few times. Genes and germline are mouse. Read coverage stops 1 residue before the CDR3 terminus; the germline J gene supplies the remainder. V is TRBV19 and J is TRBJ1-5; D call uncertain. Germline loops: CDR1 FNHDT, CDR2 SITEND (reference sequence). The V gene lost 2 bases and the J gene lost 3 bases, with 3 bases spanning the gap. The CDR3 consists of 12 residues. CDR3 amino acids: CASSIGNQAPLF. CDR3 DNA (partial): TGTGCCAGCAGTATCGGCAACCAGGCTCCGCTT.

Remarks on this clone: Mouse germline and gene names are used. The missing CDR3 end, 1 residue past where the read stops, is filled in from the germline J gene. The chain is built from TRBV26 and TRBJ2-1, with D unresolved. V lost 4 bases and J 7 bases, leaving 8 bases between the germline ends. This CDR3 spans 12 amino acids. The V gene's germline CDR1 is KGHPV and CDR2 FQNQEV (reference sequence). The CDR3 region is CASSQDKAEQFF. The part of the CDR3 DNA that was read is TGTGCCAGCAGTCAAGACAAAGCTGAGCAGTTC.

This clone turned up a few times. All gene names here are mouse names. The read terminates 1 residue before the CDR3 end, so the remaining end is supplied by the germline J gene. The chain uses TRBV31 and TRBJ2-7; 10 bases align to TRBD1. The junction had 2 bases not matched to a gene; V was cut back by 0 bases and J by 6 bases. CDR3 length: 13 residues. Germline V CDR1 and CDR2: GKSSPN, SITVG. CDR3 DNA (partial): TGTGCCTGGAGTCTAGACAGGGGGCGTGAACAGTAC. This encodes CAWSLDRGREQY. The full CDR3 protein is CAWSLDRGREQYF.

Concerning this clone itself: Gene names are the mouse ones. The CDR3 end falls 1 residue outside the read, so it is completed with the germline J gene. V gene TRBV16 combines with J gene TRBJ2-5; a possible D gene is TRBD1 (6 bases). Trimming shortened V by 2 bases and J by 2 bases, and 8 bases separated the two germline ends. Per germline, CDR1 SGHSA and CDR2 FRNQAP. The CDR3 sequence is 14 residues long. This CDR3 is CASSLQGSQDTQYF. The DNA read from the CDR3 is TGTGCAAGCAGCTTACAGGGGAGCCAAGACACCCAGTAC.

As regards this clone: Mouse gene names apply. The CDR3 end falls 1 residue outside the read, so it is completed with the germline J gene. J is TRBJ1-4 and V is TRBV16; 7 nucleotides agree with TRBD1. The length of the CDR3 is 14 residues. V shed 1 base, J shed 5 bases, and the junction held 1 base outside the gene matches. Germline V gene lookup returns CDR1 SGHSA and CDR2 FRNQAP. CDR3 DNA, as far as it was read: TGTGCAAGCAGCTTAGGGACAGGAAACGAAAGATTATTT. Translated, it gives CASSLGTGNERLF. The full CDR3 protein reads CASSLGTGNERLFF.

This clone was found a few times. Gene names are the mouse ones. The sequence runs out 1 residue before the end of the CDR3; the remainder is reconstructed from the germline J gene. The V and J genes are TRBV13-1 and TRBJ2-2; 10 bases agree with TRBD1. The germline CDR1 and CDR2 sequences are NSHNY and SYGAGN. The junction had 4 bases not matched to a gene; V was cut back by 6 bases and J by 5 bases. The CDR3 length is 14 residues. The CDR3 sequence is CASNRDRGTGQLYF. The sequenced part of the CDR3 DNA is TGTGCCAGCAACCGGGACAGGGGAACCGGGCAGCTCTAC.

About this clone itself: Gene names denote mouse genes. The CDR3 end is not reached by the read, which stops 1 residue before it; the germline J gene fills it in. This chain links TRBV13-2 with TRBJ1-6, with D unresolved. TRBJ1-6 is an ORF, and what it does is uncertain. This CDR3 is built from 11 residues. Trimming shortened V by 0 bases and J by 11 bases, and 3 bases separated the two germline ends. Germline V lookup: CDR1 NNHNN, CDR2 SYGAGS (reference sequence). The DNA read from the CDR3 is TGTGCCAGCGGTGATGCTGCGCCCCTCTAC. Amino acid sequence: CASGDAAPLY. The whole CDR3 protein reads CASGDAAPLYF.